This T cell receptor (beta chain) was identified in a study of blood T cell repertoires in COVID-19. Across the study: Spain, Italy and the United States supplied samples that represented acute and convalescent COVID-19.

Participants' reported clinical history set cohort assignment. TCRdb's table, derived via immunoSEQ multiplex PCR, lists solely in-frame clones and lacks some. In the table there are hundreds of thousands of clones, 89% of which are singletons. Sequenced input: PBMCs or T cells enriched from blood (not recorded which). This sequence was found in a woman in her 40s who had recovered from COVID-19.

The CDR3 DNA is TGTGCCAGCAGCTTATCCGGACCCCTCCACTTT. This translates into CASSLSGPLHF. The rearrangement uses TRBV7-6 and TRBJ1-6; D is undetermined. The CDR3 length is 11 residues. Trimming took 2 bases from V and 12 from J, leaving 5 bases between them. Germline V CDR1 and CDR2: SGHVS, FNYEAQ.